Sequencing of this TCR beta chain was carried out in a study of early T cells in non-severe SARS-CoV-2 infection. In this sample, this clonotype turned up many times. The CDR3 spans 21 residues. V dropped 5 bases and J dropped 3; count of bases not matched to a gene: 21. Germline V lookup: CDR1 SGHTA, CDR2 FQGNSA. MiXCR, run by TCRdb on the 5' RACE reads, gives a single entry per CDR3 protein. The table lists 75,000 to 100,000 distinct CDR3 sequences, about 15% of them singletons. This receptor was obtained from an adult who was a healthcare worker with PCR-confirmed SARS-CoV-2 infection or an uninfected control (not recorded which). The J gene is TRBJ2-3, the V gene TRBV7-2; 12 bases agree with TRBD2. Source material: whole blood. The DNA of the CDR3 is TGTGCCAGCAGCCCGGGGAGTGGAGGACTAGCGGGGAATCCAAGGACAGATACGCAGTATTTT. The encoded protein is CASSPGSGGLAGNPRTDTQYF.